The present T cell receptor (beta chain) was sequenced within a study of T-cell memory formation after mild COVID-19. A note on this clonotype: Its antigen remains unknown.

Study-wide findings and caveats: Several responding clones turned up in pre-infection memory, indicating that cross-reactive memory may have taken part.

One entry per CDR3 protein, called by TCRdb with MiXCR from the 5' RACE reads. The sample yields tens of thousands of distinct CDR3 sequences, approximately 30% seen once. The sequencing sample was made of PBMCs or a T cell subset sorted from them (not recorded which). The TCR was taken from a man between 18 and 35 years old who had mild COVID-19 (a few samples of this study predate the infection). Cell type and time point are not known.

The chain's CDR3 is CASSLGAADSGNTIYF. CDR3 sequence (DNA): TGTGCCAGCAGCTTAGGGGCAGCTGACTCTGGAAACACCATATATTTT. This chain joins TRBV7-2 and TRBJ1-3; D is unresolved. CDR1 SGHTA and CDR2 FQGNSA come from the germline V gene. The CDR3 runs 16 residues. The V gene lost 1 base and the J gene lost 0 bases, with 10 bases spanning the gap.